The following is a T cell receptor beta chain sequence with its context. The CDR3 sequence is 15 residues long. V dropped 0 bases and J dropped 3 bases, with 9 bases sitting between them. The germline V gene has CDR1 MNHEY and CDR2 SVGAGI. These data are taken from a study of PD-L1 blockade in urothelial cancer. Background on the study: Patients began atezolizumab, 1,200 mg intravenously every 3 weeks, in the mid-2010s. The authors examined blood 3 weeks (second dose) and 6 weeks after treatment start. Specimens of blood held a median count of 141,255 T cells.

As for time point: pretreatment peripheral blood. Samples spanned pretreatment and treatment, with 1 to 8 time points per patient. Here immunoSEQ multiplex PCR was the method, and the copy in TCRdb shows in-frame clones only, minus some. The data contain about 56,000 clones, 85% of them singletons. The source is a man between 65 and 85 years old with urothelial cancer. The sample was PBMCs, taken around atezolizumab (anti-PD-L1) treatment. The rearrangement uses TRBV6-5 and TRBJ1-5; D is perhaps TRBD1 (6 bases). The CDR3, as DNA: TGTGCCAGCAGTTACTCGACAGGCCCCAATCAGCCCCAGCATTTT. It yields the protein CASSYSTGPNQPQHF.